This paragraph reports one T cell receptor beta chain. The data derive from a study of blood T cell repertoires in COVID-19. Trimming took off 6 bases at V and 1 base at J, with 15 bases between the two ends. Germline lookup yields CDR1 MNHEY and CDR2 SVGAGI. The CDR3 totals 15 residues. TCRdb's copy holds only in-frame clones and misses some; the assay was immunoSEQ multiplex PCR. The sample has roughly 150,000 clones; roughly 90% are singletons. This clonotype was obtained from a man aged 60 to 69 with acute or convalescent COVID-19. The chain couples TRBV6-5 to TRBJ1-2; D is possibly TRBD1 (5 bases). Sequenced input: peripheral blood. CDR3 DNA sequence: TGTGCCAGCAGCCTCGGGGGGTCCCTTAACTATGGCTACACCTTC. Translated, it gives CASSLGGSLNYGYTF.